The next 15 T cell receptor beta chains were all read from a single sample in a study of T cell changes during pregnancy in multiple sclerosis. The repertoire was sequenced with immunoSEQ multiplex PCR; TCRdb's copy has only in-frame clones and lacks some. The sample holds tens of thousands of clones, about 95% seen once. The input for sequencing was peripheral blood, taken in the second trimester of pregnancy. All receptors derive from a female donor with multiple sclerosis, enrolled in a pregnancy study.

The V gene is TRBV4-2, the J gene TRBJ2-3; 13 bases agree with TRBD2. CDR3 length: 18 residues. J lost 2 bases, V lost 0 bases, and 5 bases had no gene match. Germline CDR1 is LGHNA and CDR2 is YNFKEQ. The CDR3 loop is CASSQEGLAGANTDTQYF. The CDR3 DNA follows: TGTGCCAGCAGCCAAGAAGGACTAGCGGGGGCCAACACAGATACGCAGTATTTT.

This sequence joins TRBV7-7 and TRBJ2-1; 8 nucleotides match TRBD2. The germline CDR1 and CDR2 sequences are SSHAT and FNYEAQ (reference sequence). CDR3 length: 18 amino acids. V lost 5 bases and J lost 3; bases outside the gene matches: 15. As DNA, the CDR3 is TGTGCCAGCAGCCCAAGGTTGCGGGGGGCTAGTGGCTACAATGAGCAGTTCTTC. Amino acid sequence: CASSPRLRGASGYNEQFF.

This chain connects TRBV2 to TRBJ2-7; 11 nucleotides agree with TRBD2. The CDR3 is 16 residues long. J was trimmed by 2 bases and V by 6 bases; bases with no gene match: 9. Germline V gene lookup returns CDR1 SNHLY and CDR2 FYNNEI. This chain's CDR3 is CASSPWTSGPTYEQYF. The CDR3, as DNA: TGTGCCAGCAGCCCGTGGACTAGCGGGCCGACCTACGAGCAGTACTTC.

The chain is built from TRBV28 and TRBJ2-7, with TRBD2 identical over 7 bases. CDR1 is MDHEN and CDR2 is SYDVKM in the germline V gene. The V gene end was trimmed by 11 bases and the J gene end by 2 bases; junction bases not matched to a gene: 6. There are 12 residues in the CDR3. CDR3 bases: TGTGCCGGGGGGGGGAGTACCTACGAGCAGTACTTC. The encoded protein is CAGGGSTYEQYF.

The V call is TRBV4-2, the J call TRBJ1-5; 7 bases agree with TRBD1. Germline V lookup: CDR1 LGHNA, CDR2 YNFKEQ. With 1 base clipped from V and 2 bases from J, the junction kept 8 bases outside the gene matches. CDR3 length equals 17 residues. CDR3 nucleotide sequence: TGTGCCAGCAGCCAAGGTGGCAGGGGGGAGGGCAATCAGCCCCAGCATTTT. As protein: CASSQGGRGEGNQPQHF.

This clone was counted between two and nine times. The rearrangement joins TRBV29-1 to TRBJ2-7, with D maybe TRBD1 (6 bases). The CDR3 has 14 residues. Per the germline V gene, CDR1 is SQVTM and CDR2 is ANQGSEA. The ends were cut back, 5 bases at V and 6 bases at J, with 20 bases in the middle. The CDR3 nucleotides are TGCAGCGTTTGTAAACAGGGACCCGTCTGCGAGCAGTACTTC. Residues: CSVCKQGPVCEQYF.

The chain uses TRBV4-1 and TRBJ2-5; 9 bases match TRBD2. The ends lost 3 bases at V and 1 base at J; junction bases unmatched: 6. The germline CDR1 and CDR2 sequences are MGHRA and YSYEKL. The length of the CDR3 is 16 residues. The CDR3 nucleotides are TGCGCCAGCAGCCAGGCTAGCGGGACCCCCCAAGAGACCCAGTACTTC. This translates into CASSQASGTPQETQYF.

The CDR3 loop is CSVGGATGELFF. The CDR3 DNA follows: TGCAGCGTTGGAGGAGCCACCGGGGAGCTGTTTTTT. The chain recombines TRBV29-1 with TRBJ2-2; D gene unclear. This CDR3 has 12 amino acids. Trimming removed 4 bases at V and 4 bases at J, with 7 bases between. Germline V gives CDR1 SQVTM, CDR2 ANQGSEA.

The chain uses TRBV13 and TRBJ2-3, with 7 bases aligning to TRBD1. The CDR3 consists of 17 residues. Germline loops: CDR1 PRHDT, CDR2 FYEKMQ (reference sequence). Unmatched junction bases numbered 12, after V lost 5 bases and J lost 1 base. CDR3 nucleotide sequence: TGTGCCAGCAGCGCCGCACTTGACAGGGTGGGCACAGATACGCAGTATTTT. Translating gives CASSAALDRVGTDTQYF.

The chain is built from TRBV29-1 and TRBJ1-2; D is possibly TRBD1 (6 bases). The CDR3 totals 13 residues. The germline CDR1 and CDR2 sequences are SQVTM and ANQGSEA. The germline V and J ends were trimmed by 7 bases and 0 bases, with 12 bases remaining between them. CDR3 residues: CSGGTRSNYGYTF. CDR3 DNA sequence: TGCAGCGGGGGGACAAGGTCTAACTATGGCTACACCTTC.

The chain employs TRBV5-4 and TRBJ2-3, with 10 bases matching TRBD2. The CDR3 contains 15 residues. Germline assignment: CDR1 SGHNT and CDR2 YYREEE (reference sequence). V lost 5 bases, J lost 6 bases, and 9 bases stayed unmatched. The CDR3 DNA is TGTGCCAGCAGTCGTCCGGGACTAGCGTTGGATACGCAGTATTTT. It specifies CASSRPGLALDTQYF. The whole variable domain, remainder taken from reference TRBV5-4 and TRBJ2-3, is ETGVTQSPTHLIKTRGQQVTLRCSSQSGHNTVSWYQQALGQGPQFIFQYYREEENGRGNFPPRFSGLQFPNYSSELNVNALELDDSALYLCASSRPGLALDTQYFGPGTRLTVL.

This sequence joins TRBV5-5 and TRBJ2-7, with a weak D call TRBD2 (5 bases). This CDR3 spans 12 amino acids. CDR1 and CDR2 (germline): SGHKS, YYEKEE (reference sequence). Deletions cut 2 bases from V and 6 bases from J, with 9 bases between. CDR3 loop: CASSFAGFEQYF. CDR3 DNA sequence: TGTGCCAGCAGCTTCGCGGGTTTCGAGCAGTACTTC.

The V gene is TRBV5-1, the J gene TRBJ2-2; 8 nucleotides line up with TRBD2. Germline CDR1 SGHRS, CDR2 YFSETQ. Trimming removed 4 bases from V and 7 bases from J; junction bases left unmatched: 15. The CDR3 is made up of 17 amino acids. The CDR3 DNA sequence: TGCGCCAGCAGCCCCCGGGAGCGGGAGTGGCGGGGCGGGGAGCTGTTTTTT. Its translation is CASSPREREWRGGELFF.

The chain joins TRBV28 to TRBJ2-1; tentative D call: TRBD2 (6 bases). Germline CDR1 and CDR2: MDHEN and SYDVKM. V lost 3 bases to trimming and J lost 6 bases, with 15 bases between them. CDR3 length equals 15 residues. The CDR3 region is CASSFVGGRSNEQFF. DNA of the CDR3: TGTGCCAGCAGTTTCGTGGGAGGTAGATCCAATGAGCAGTTCTTC.

V gene TRBV6-5 combines with J gene TRBJ2-2; maybe TRBD1 (5 bases). The CDR3 has 15 residues. The ends were cut back, 3 bases at V and 0 bases at J, with 8 bases in the middle. Germline V CDR1 and CDR2: MNHEY, SVGAGI. The CDR3: CASSYRQPNTGELFF. The CDR3 DNA follows: TGTGCCAGCAGTTATAGACAGCCGAACACCGGGGAGCTGTTTTTT.